These 14 T cell receptor beta chains came from one sample sequenced in a study of blood T cell repertoires in COVID-19. Generated by immunoSEQ multiplex PCR, the TCRdb table keeps only in-frame clones and is missing some. The data show roughly 670,000 clones, just under 90% seen once. Source material: peripheral blood. The receptors shown here come from a woman younger than 35 with acute or convalescent COVID-19.

The chain recombines TRBV27 with TRBJ1-2; 8 bases line up with TRBD1. Looked up from germline, CDR1 is MNHEY and CDR2 is SMNVEV (reference sequence). The junction had 10 bases not matched to a gene; V was cut back by 5 bases and J by 8 bases. There are 14 residues in the CDR3. In DNA form, the CDR3 reads TGTGCCAGCAGTCTGGTCCCGGGACAGGTCGGCTACACCTTC. Encoded protein: CASSLVPGQVGYTF.

This rearrangement joins TRBV6-5 to TRBJ1-2, with 9 positions matching TRBD1. Germline values: CDR1 MNHEY, CDR2 SVGAGI. The CDR3 contains 15 residues. With V trimmed by 0 bases and J by 7 bases, 6 bases remained unmatched. This CDR3 reads CASSYSGTGFGGYTF. The DNA for the CDR3 is TGTGCCAGCAGTTACTCCGGGACAGGGTTTGGTGGCTACACCTTC.

The gene calls are TRBV3-1 (or the pseudogene TRBV3-2) and TRBJ1-4; TRBD1 might be the D (6 bases). From germline, CDR1 is LGHDT and CDR2 YNNKEL (reference sequence). The CDR3 consists of 14 residues. V was pared by 1 base and J by 8 bases, with 11 bases between. The CDR3 bases are TGTGCCAGCAGCCAAGGGGGGCAGCGAGAAAAACTGTTTTTT. Encoded protein: CASSQGGQREKLFF.

This CDR3 is CASSGGTGYGTGELFF. CDR3 bases: TGTGCCAGCAGTGGCGGGACAGGGTACGGCACCGGGGAGCTGTTTTTT. The chain recombines TRBV6-1 with TRBJ2-2; 9 nucleotides line up with TRBD1. The trim removed 4 bases at V and 4 bases at J, leaving 7 bases unmatched. The germline CDR1 and CDR2 sequences are MNHNS and SASEGT. The CDR3 consists of 16 residues.

The V gene is TRBV7-3, the J gene TRBJ2-1; 8 nucleotides agree with TRBD2. Germline CDR1 and CDR2: SGHTA and FQGTGA. The CDR3 consists of 15 residues. Unmatched junction bases numbered 4, after V lost 4 bases and J lost 2 bases. The CDR3 DNA reads as TGTGCCAGCAGCTCCGACGGGGGGGCCTACAATGAGCAGTTCTTC. Translation gives CASSSDGGAYNEQFF.

The V and J genes are TRBV12-5 and TRBJ2-7; 12 nucleotides line up with TRBD2. Trimming cost V 5 bases and J 6 bases; bases outside gene matches: 5. Germline CDR1 reads LGHNT; CDR2 reads FRNRAP. This CDR3 has 14 residues. CDR3 residues: CASGKGLAGCEQYF. The CDR3 coding sequence is TGTGCTAGTGGTAAGGGACTAGCGGGTTGCGAGCAGTACTTC.

This clone was recorded once. The rearrangement joins TRBV29-1 to TRBJ1-2; 9 positions match TRBD1. Trimming cost V 5 bases and J 7 bases; bases outside gene matches: 5. Germline V gene sequence: CDR1 SQVTM, CDR2 ANQGSEA. The CDR3 has 12 residues. DNA for the CDR3: TGCAGCGTTTTTACAGGGGGCGGTGGCTACACCTTC. Amino acids: CSVFTGGGGYTF.

The chain employs TRBV25-1 and TRBJ1-2; D ambiguous. V shed 1 base and J shed 2 bases, with 11 bases lying between them. Germline lookup yields CDR1 MGHDK and CDR2 SYGVNS. CDR3 length equals 15 residues. CDR3 in amino acids: CASSEFWEDNYGYTF. The CDR3, as DNA: TGTGCCAGCAGTGAATTCTGGGAGGACAACTATGGCTACACCTTC.

This clone showed up just a few times. J is TRBJ1-6 and V is TRBV6-5; 7 bases match TRBD1. Germline V gene data show CDR1 as MNHEY and CDR2 as SVGAGI. This CDR3 spans 14 amino acids. Trimming cost V 5 bases and J 11 bases; bases outside gene matches: 9. CDR3 region: CASSRDRGEAPLHF. The DNA for the CDR3 is TGTGCCAGCAGTAGGGACAGAGGGGAGGCACCCCTCCACTTT.

This sequence joins TRBV7-9 and TRBJ1-1, with D hard to call. In germline, CDR1 is SEHNR, CDR2 FQNEAQ (reference sequence). V lost 4 bases and J lost 0, with 3 bases in between. The CDR3 covers 12 residues. This CDR3 is CASSSMNTEAFF. The CDR3 coding sequence is TGTGCCAGCAGCTCCATGAACACTGAAGCTTTCTTT.

V usage is TRBV15 and J usage is TRBJ1-1; the match to TRBD1 covers 7 bases. The CDR3 is 16 residues long. V shed 8 bases, J shed 3 bases, and the junction held 15 bases outside the gene matches. Germline V gives CDR1 LNHNV, CDR2 YYDKDF (reference sequence). In DNA form, the CDR3 reads TGTGCCACCTGGGGACAGTATATCGGGGGTGACACTGAAGCTTTCTTT. This codes for CATWGQYIGGDTEAFF.

The rearrangement uses TRBV28 and TRBJ1-4; D remains unclear. V shed 5 bases and J shed 7 bases, with 14 bases lying between them. From germline, CDR1 is MDHEN and CDR2 SYDVKM. This CDR3 has 14 residues. In DNA, the CDR3 is TGTGCCAGCAGTGGGAGAGTACGTGGTGAAAAACTGTTTTTT. It encodes CASSGRVRGEKLFF.

The chain links TRBV19 to TRBJ2-7; D may be TRBD1 (6 bases). V was shortened by 1 base and J by 2 bases, with 9 bases between the two germline ends. The CDR3 has 14 amino acids. CDR1 LNHDA and CDR2 SQIVND come from the germline V gene (reference sequence). CDR3 in DNA: TGTGCCAGTAGTATAGGGACAGAAACCTACGAGCAGTACTTC. Protein sequence: CASSIGTETYEQYF.

The chain employs TRBV4-1 and TRBJ2-5; 7 bases map to TRBD2. From germline, CDR1 is MGHRA and CDR2 YSYEKL. The ends lost 3 bases at V and 2 bases at J; junction bases unmatched: 6. The CDR3 covers 15 residues. CDR3 sequence: CASSHWGLKQETQYF. The CDR3 DNA reads TGCGCCAGCAGCCACTGGGGACTAAAACAAGAGACCCAGTACTTC.